These T cell receptor beta chains were read from a single sample in a study of T cells in Graves' hyperthyroidism and ophthalmopathy. TCRdb ran MiXCR on the multiplex PCR reads and lists one entry per CDR3 protein. The sample has some 620,000 distinct CDR3 sequences, roughly 16% seen once. The sample consisted of blood. The receptors stem from a woman aged 30 to 39 with Graves' hyperthyroidism. CDR3s include the opening cysteine and the closing phenylalanine or tryptophan. The D gene is left open where the match is weak. A clone size is listed for some rows: how often the clone was seen (once, few, many), or a class if it is expanded.

V gene	clone size	J gene	D gene	CDR3 protein	CDR3 DNA
TRBV28	NA	TRBJ1-4	NA	CASRQGGTNEKLFF	TGTGCCAGCAGGCAGGGAGGAACTAATGAAAAACTGTTTTTT
TRBV12-3/TRBV12-4	few	TRBJ2-1	NA	CASGVYEQFF	TGTGCCAGCGGGGTTTATGAGCAGTTCTTC
TRBV7-9	NA	TRBJ2-7	NA	CASSLRIGLLGEQYF	TGTGCCAGCAGCCTACGCATAGGACTCCTCGGGGAGCAGTACTTC
TRBV11-2	few	TRBJ1-1	TRBD1	CASSFGTGGPEAFF	TGTGCCAGCAGCTTCGGGACAGGGGGCCCTGAAGCTTTCTTT
TRBV13	many	TRBJ2-7	TRBD2	CASSSTSGSNVDEQYF	TGTGCCAGCAGCTCGACTAGCGGGAGCAATGTGGACGAGCAGTACTTC
TRBV11-2	many	TRBJ2-5	NA	CASSFNTGSAETQYF	TGTGCCAGCAGCTTTAATACGGGATCTGCTGAGACCCAGTACTTC
TRBV28	many	TRBJ2-1	TRBD1	CASNRDRGYNEQFF	TGTGCCAGCAACCGGGACAGGGGCTACAATGAGCAGTTCTTC
TRBV19	NA	TRBJ2-1	NA	CASSLSGPHLSEQFF	TGTGCCAGTAGTTTGTCGGGGCCGCATCTTAGTGAGCAGTTCTTC
TRBV20-1	few	TRBJ2-1	TRBD2	CSAKLAGGPHFDFEQFF	TGCAGTGCCAAGCTAGCGGGAGGGCCACATTTCGACTTTGAGCAGTTCTTC
TRBV9	few	TRBJ2-2	NA	CASSPSLGLGPGELFF	TGTGCCAGCAGCCCCAGCTTGGGACTTGGCCCCGGGGAGCTGTTTTTT
TRBV28	many	TRBJ1-1	NA	CASSLGVGSTEAFF	TGTGCCAGCAGTTTGGGGGTGGGGTCCACTGAAGCTTTCTTT
TRBV28	many	TRBJ2-3	TRBD2	CASSLHGAGGTTDTQYF	TGTGCCAGCAGTCTTCATGGAGCGGGAGGAACCACAGATACGCAGTATTTT
TRBV29-1	few	TRBJ1-1	NA	CSVVRQKNTEAFF	TGCAGCGTTGTCAGGCAGAAGAACACTGAAGCTTTCTTT
TRBV28	many	TRBJ1-4	NA	CASRAGQTTNEKLFF	TGTGCCAGCAGAGCAGGACAGACAACTAATGAAAAACTGTTTTTT
TRBV6-1	few	TRBJ2-7	TRBD1	CASTTDRAYEQYF	TGTGCCAGCACTACGGACAGGGCCTACGAGCAGTACTTC
TRBV28	NA	TRBJ1-3	NA	CASTPGHISGNTIYF	TGTGCCAGCACTCCGGGACACATCTCTGGAAACACCATATATTTT
TRBV7-8	many	TRBJ2-7	NA	CASSLTAYEQYF	TGTGCCAGCAGCTTAACGGCTTACGAGCAGTACTTC
TRBV5-4	NA	TRBJ2-7	NA	CASSPGLEDYEQYF	TGTGCCAGCAGCCCCGGACTCGAAGACTACGAGCAGTACTTC
TRBV6-9	NA	TRBJ2-2	NA	CASSYPKTGARREANTGELFF	TGTGCCAGCAGTTACCCTAAGACGGGGGCCCGCAGGGAAGCGAACACCGGGGAGCTGTTTTTT
TRBV29-1	many	TRBJ2-7	TRBD2	CSVEGIGAGDFYEQYF	TGCAGCGTTGAAGGGATCGGAGCGGGAGATTTCTACGAGCAGTACTTC